The 31 T cell receptor beta chains reported below all come from one sample, sequenced in a study of tumor and adjacent non-tumor tissue in lung cancer. No cell sorting was done before RNA was extracted from the tissue. Three rounds of nested PCR, following a modified ARM-PCR protocol, produced the TCRbeta library. In TCRdb, the multiplex PCR reads were re-called with MiXCR into one record per CDR3 protein. The sample shows about 200,000 distinct CDR3 sequences, about 71% of them seen only once. Specimen: lung tumor tissue. These receptors came from a man aged 55 to 70 with non-small cell lung cancer.

Note on this clonotype: Being one base from a much bigger clone, this may be a read error. V is TRBV29-1 and J is TRBJ2-7; 12 bases line up with TRBD2. This CDR3 is built from 12 residues. V gave up 6 bases and J gave up 11 bases; unmatched junction bases: 8. The germline gives CDR1 SQVTM, CDR2 ANQGSEA. The CDR3 DNA reads TGCAGCGTGGGGACTAGCGGGCGTCAGGAGTACTTC. This gives the protein CSVGTSGRQEYF.

This clonotype is a singleton in its sample. A read error may account for a junction end that differs from germline. The genes are TRBV6-1 and TRBJ2-4, with D perhaps TRBD2 (6 bases). The CDR3 runs 18 residues. From germline, CDR1 is MNHNS and CDR2 SASEGT. CDR3 protein: CASSESSTGSLAINIQYF. As DNA, the CDR3 is TGTGCCAGCAGTGAATCCTCCACCGGATCACTAGCCATAAACATTCAGTACTTC.

This chain connects TRBV20-1 to TRBJ2-3, with 12 bases identical to TRBD2. Trimming at V came to 5 bases and at J to 8 bases, leaving 8 bases not matched to a gene. From germline, CDR1 is DFQATT and CDR2 SNEGSKA (reference sequence). This CDR3 spans 14 amino acids. Here the CDR3 DNA reads TGCAGTGCTCTAGCGGGGGGGCACACACGTACGCAGTATTTT. Amino acid sequence: CSALAGGHTRTQYF.

The table lists this clonotype with a few counts. A read error may be the cause here, since a much bigger clone is one base away. The V call is TRBV20-1, the J call TRBJ1-5; D is unresolved. This CDR3 region has 14 residues. The V gene's germline CDR1 is DFQATT and CDR2 SNEGSKA (reference sequence). The CDR3 is CSTRPGYSNQPQHF. The DNA for the CDR3 is TGCAGTACTAGACCCGGTTATAGCAATCAGCCCCAGCATTTT.

The chain recombines TRBV29-1 with TRBJ1-1; D not resolved. This CDR3 has 13 amino acids. CDR1 is SQVTM and CDR2 is ANQGSEA in the germline V gene. V lost 3 bases to trimming and J lost 1 base, with 9 bases between them. In nucleotides, the CDR3 is TGCAGCGTTGACCTGCCGGAGAACACTGAAGCTTTCTTT. Translation gives CSVDLPENTEAFF.

This clonotype was seen a handful of times. The junction departs from germline at one end; a sequencing error may be responsible. V gene TRBV6-1 combines with J gene TRBJ2-7, with 7 bases matching TRBD1. Germline lookup yields CDR1 MNHNS and CDR2 SASEGT. The CDR3 length is 15 residues. The CDR3 nucleotides are TGTGCCAGCAGTGGAACCGGGACAGAGGCTCACGAGCACTACTTC. Its translation is CASSGTGTEAHEHYF.

V gene TRBV4-3 combines with J gene TRBJ2-3, with 10 bases identical to TRBD2. The ends lost 1 base at V and 4 bases at J; junction bases unmatched: 11. Germline loops: CDR1 LGHNA, CDR2 YSLEER. The CDR3 runs 18 residues. Here the CDR3 DNA reads TGCGCCAGCAGCCAAGCCCCAGCGGGAGGGCCTGATCCAGATACGCAGTATTTT. It translates to CASSQAPAGGPDPDTQYF.

In regard to this clonotype: A much larger clonotype is one base distant, so this may be a read error. Because it lacks the conserved phenylalanine or tryptophan at the end, this CDR3 is likely a read error. The chain couples TRBV4-1 to TRBJ1-1; D unclear. This CDR3 contains 14 residues. Germline V gene lookup returns CDR1 MGHRA and CDR2 YSYEKL. V was pared by 0 bases and J by 0 bases, with 5 bases between. CDR3 loop: CASSQEKMNTEAFI. Written as DNA, the CDR3 is TGCGCCAGCAGCCAAGAAAAAATGAACACTGAAGCTTTCATT.

This clonotype was picked up one time. The CDR3 does not end in the conserved phenylalanine or tryptophan, so this is likely a read error. This chain connects TRBV11-3 to TRBJ1-1; 8 bases agree with TRBD1. Germline loops: CDR1 SGHNT, CDR2 YENEEA. The CDR3 is 15 amino acids. CDR3 amino acids: CANSLDQGAGTEAFI. DNA of the CDR3: TGTGCCAACAGCTTAGATCAGGGGGCAGGCACTGAAGCTTTCATT.

As regards this clonotype: The junction shows a germline mismatch at one end, possibly a read error. The CDR3 DNA sequence: TGTGCCAGCAGTAGCCAGGAGTACCAAGAGACCCAATACTTC. Its protein product is CASSSQEYQETQYF. V is TRBV6-2 or TRBV6-3 and J is TRBJ2-5; D call uncertain. Looked up from germline, CDR1 is MNHEY and CDR2 is SVGEGT. The CDR3 runs 14 residues.

The rearrangement links TRBV5-5 to TRBJ2-3, with TRBD2 matching 8 bases. The CDR3 is made up of 17 amino acids. The V gene end was trimmed by 4 bases and the J gene end by 6 bases; junction bases not matched to a gene: 16. Per germline, CDR1 SGHKS and CDR2 YYEKEE (reference sequence). As DNA, the CDR3 is TGTGCCAGCAGCCCCTTGATGACTAGCGTGGGGCAGGATACGCAGTATTTT. The encoded protein is CASSPLMTSVGQDTQYF.

This clonotype was counted at least ten times. The rearrangement joins TRBV27 to TRBJ2-7, with 7 bases lining up with TRBD1. Germline loops: CDR1 MNHEY, CDR2 SMNVEV (reference sequence). This CDR3 region has 14 residues. V was pared by 4 bases and J by 3 bases, with 6 bases of the junction left unmatched. The CDR3 coding sequence is TGTGCCAGCAGTTCCGGACAGGAACACTACGAGCAGTACTTC. Translation: CASSSGQEHYEQYF.

V and J are TRBV6-5 and TRBJ2-4; D is possibly TRBD1 (6 bases). The CDR3 runs to 15 residues. Trimming left V 10 bases short and J 6 bases short, with 22 bases between. CDR1 and CDR2 (germline): MNHEY, SVGAGI. CDR3 sequence (DNA): TGTGCCAACAGCCCCCCAGGGGCGGATGGAAACATTCAGTACTTC. Amino acids: CANSPPGADGNIQYF.

The J gene is TRBJ1-4, the V gene TRBV5-6; no clear D gene. Trimming shortened V by 5 bases and J by 3 bases, and 8 bases separated the two germline ends. The CDR3 contains 13 residues. Germline V gives CDR1 SGHDT, CDR2 YYEEEE. CDR3 coding DNA: TGTGCCAGCAGTACCGGACCTAATGAAAAACTGTTTTTT. Translating it yields CASSTGPNEKLFF.

A few counts support this clonotype. This sequence joins TRBV20-1 and TRBJ1-6; perhaps TRBD1 as D (5 bases). CDR3 length: 13 residues. The V end was cut by 1 base, the J end by 9 bases, with 10 bases between. The germline gives CDR1 DFQATT, CDR2 SNEGSKA (reference sequence). CDR3 region: CSARARGPSPLHF. Here the CDR3 DNA reads TGCAGTGCTAGAGCTAGGGGCCCTTCACCCCTCCACTTT.

With regard to this clonotype: This may come from a read error, since a much larger clone is one base off. The chain links TRBV20-1 to TRBJ1-2, with 7 bases lining up with TRBD1. After removal of 8 bases from V and 2 bases from J, the junction contained 8 bases not matched to a gene. Germline CDR1 and CDR2: DFQATT and SNEGSKA (reference sequence). This CDR3 spans 13 amino acids. CDR3 sequence: CSTERTGNYGYTF. CDR3 nucleotides: TGCAGTACCGAGCGGACAGGCAACTATGGCTACACCTTC.

As regards this clonotype: Sequence at one end of the junction differs from germline and may be a read error. The chain carries TRBV6-5 and TRBJ2-3; TRBD1 or TRBD2 may be the D gene (7 bases each). Germline CDR1 reads MNHEY; CDR2 reads SVGAGI. The length of the CDR3 is 15 residues. CDR3 nucleotides: TGTGCCAGCAGCAGGGGGACTACCGACACAGATACGCGGTATTTT. The encoded protein is CASSRGTTDTDTRYF.

With regard to this clonotype: A read error is possible here, since a much larger clone lies one base away. This chain connects TRBV29-1 to TRBJ2-7, with D perhaps TRBD2 (7 bases). The CDR3 is 13 residues long. Germline CDR1 and CDR2: SQVTM and ANQGSEA. The CDR3 region is CRVEGGPSYEQYF. Here the CDR3 DNA reads TGCAGGGTTGAGGGGGGGCCCTCCTACGAGCAGTACTTC.

As concerns this clonotype: A much more abundant neighbour one base away suggests this may be a read error. The chain combines TRBV11-2 with TRBJ2-3; 7 nucleotides match TRBD1. The germline V gene encodes CDR1 SGHAT and CDR2 FQNNGV. CDR3 length: 18 amino acids. This CDR3 is CANSAFGLAGGRSDTQYF. The CDR3 bases are TGTGCCAACAGCGCCTTTGGTTTGGCAGGGGGTCGGTCAGATACGCAGTATTTT.

This clonotype was seen more than once but under ten times. The chain is built from TRBV28 and TRBJ2-7, with TRBD1 matching 7 bases. J was trimmed by 5 bases and V by 4 bases; bases with no gene match: 8. The length of the CDR3 is 14 residues. Per germline, CDR1 MDHEN and CDR2 SYDVKM. CDR3 sequence: CASSSQGIRDEQYF. The CDR3 DNA is TGTGCCAGCAGTTCACAGGGGATCCGGGACGAGCAGTACTTC.

Worth noting for this clonotype: It may be a read error: a sequence one base away is much more abundant. This sequence joins TRBV4-2 and TRBJ1-4; D is ambiguous. The CDR3 has 17 amino acids. Germline assignment: CDR1 LGHNA and CDR2 YNFKEQ. Trimming took off 3 bases at V and 8 bases at J, with 22 bases between the two ends. The CDR3 DNA follows: TGTGCCAGCAGCCAGCTAAGCGTGACGGGTAATCAGGAAAAACTGTTTTTT. Encoded protein: CASSQLSVTGNQEKLFF.

Comment on this clonotype: One base away lies a much larger clone, so this may be a sequencing read error. The chain joins TRBV28 to TRBJ1-1; 12 bases line up with TRBD1. The CDR3 covers 17 residues. CDR1 and CDR2 (germline): MDHEN, SYDVKM. CDR3 coding DNA: TGTGCCAGCAGTTTAGGGGGGGGACAGGGGGCGGCCACTGGAGCTTTCTTT. Residues: CASSLGGGQGAATGAFF.

This chain joins TRBV20-1 and TRBJ2-1; the match to TRBD2 covers 7 bases. Germline V CDR1 and CDR2: DFQATT, SNEGSKA (reference sequence). This CDR3 has 15 amino acids. The V gene end was trimmed by 3 bases and the J gene end by 3 bases; junction bases not matched to a gene: 8. CDR3 amino acids: CSASDGLVGYNEQFF. In DNA form, the CDR3 reads TGCAGTGCTAGTGATGGACTAGTAGGCTACAATGAGCAGTTCTTC.

The CDR3, as DNA: TGTGCCAGCAGCCTAGGAAGCCTAGTGGGGGGCCGACAAGAGACCCAGTACTTC. Translated: CASSLGSLVGGRQETQYF. The chain has TRBV11-2 and TRBJ2-5; D could derive from TRBD1 or TRBD2 (6 bases each). Per the germline V gene, CDR1 is SGHAT and CDR2 is FQNNGV. The CDR3 has 18 amino acids. Trimming took off 5 bases at V and 2 bases at J, with 24 bases between the two ends.

The J gene is TRBJ1-4, the V gene TRBV20-1, with unresolved D. CDR1 is DFQATT and CDR2 is SNEGSKA in the germline V gene (reference sequence). V was trimmed by 3 bases and J by 8 bases, leaving 16 bases between them. The CDR3 loop spans 14 amino acids. The CDR3 here is CSASMTARGEKLFF. The CDR3 nucleotides read TGCAGTGCTAGTATGACCGCAAGAGGGGAAAAACTGTTTTTT.

As for this clonotype: Possible read error: a much larger clone is one base away. This sequence joins TRBV6-1 and TRBJ2-1; TRBD2 aligns across 7 bases. CDR3 length equals 16 residues. Germline CDR1 reads MNHNS; CDR2 reads SASEGT. The J segment lost 9 bases and the V segment lost 4 bases, leaving 15 bases of the junction unmatched. The CDR3 region has the DNA TGTGCCAGCAGTGCCGGGACTATCGGGGGAACGGGTGAGCAGTTCTTC. This translates into CASSAGTIGGTGEQFF.

At least ten counts were recorded for this clonotype. The rearrangement links TRBV4-1 to TRBJ2-7; the D is unclear. Deletions cut 10 bases from V and 3 bases from J, with 10 bases between. The V gene's germline CDR1 is MGHRA and CDR2 YSYEKL. The CDR3 spans 11 residues. CDR3 protein: CATTDGYEQYF. CDR3 bases: TGCGCCACCACCGATGGCTACGAGCAGTACTTC.

This CDR3 reads CASSLRRQGTGELFF. CDR3 in DNA: TGTGCCAGCAGCTTAAGGCGACAGGGCACAGGGGAGCTGTTTTTT. The J gene is TRBJ2-2, the V gene TRBV11-1; 7 bases match TRBD1. V lost 2 bases, J lost 8 bases, and 8 bases stayed unmatched. This CDR3 region has 15 residues. Germline CDR1 reads SGHAT; CDR2 reads FQDESV (reference sequence).

About this clonotype itself: One end of the junction does not line up with germline, which may come from a read error. The CDR3 region is CVSQRTASNYGYTF. CDR3 DNA sequence: TGCGTCAGCCAGCGTACGGCGAGTAACTATGGCTACACCTTC. The rearrangement links TRBV4-1 to TRBJ1-2; D call uncertain. The germline V gene has CDR1 MGHRA and CDR2 YSYEKL. The CDR3 loop spans 14 amino acids.

The J gene is TRBJ2-1, the V gene TRBV5-1; D is perhaps TRBD2 (6 bases). V was shortened by 4 bases and J by 5 bases, with 16 bases between the two germline ends. In germline, CDR1 is SGHRS, CDR2 YFSETQ. The CDR3 covers 15 residues. In DNA form, the CDR3 reads TGCGCCAGCAGCCAGCCTGGGGGGTGGCACAATGAGCAGTTCTTC. Amino acids: CASSQPGGWHNEQFF.

As regards this clonotype: This may stem from a read error, because a much larger clone lies one nucleotide away. The CDR3: CASIPSGYWELFF. In nucleotides, the CDR3 is TGTGCCAGCATCCCAAGTGGGTACTGGGAGCTGTTTTTT. The chain combines TRBV12-3 or TRBV12-4 with TRBJ2-2, with no clear D. V was pared by 7 bases and J by 9 bases, with 15 bases between. This CDR3 is 13 amino acids long.